These 19 T cell receptor beta chains were sequenced from one sample in a study of beta chain features in type 1 diabetes. Study-wide findings and caveats: Shortening of TCRB CDR3s, moderate but significant, appeared in all four CD4+ subsets of Type 1 diabetes patients.

These receptors have no identified antigens. Of the isolated RNA, all was reverse transcribed, and so the sequenced material was expressed TCRB transcripts. Sequencing used immunoSEQ multiplex PCR; TCRdb keeps in-frame clones, though not all of them. The profile shows 100,000 to 150,000 clones, 17% of them singletons. What was sequenced was central memory CD4+ T cells from blood. The receptors were gathered from a man aged 18 to 30 with type 1 diabetes.

The chain joins TRBV2 to TRBJ2-7; possibly TRBD1 for D (6 bases). Germline lookup yields CDR1 SNHLY and CDR2 FYNNEI. V was cut by 8 bases and J by 3 bases, with 14 bases left in between. The CDR3 is made up of 13 amino acids. Here the CDR3 DNA reads TGTGCCAGCGTTGCAGGGGACATCTACGAGCAGTACTTC. Its protein is CASVAGDIYEQYF.

A word on this clone: One junction end does not reproduce the germline sequence, and a read error may be involved. This sequence joins TRBV11-2 and TRBJ2-1; no reliable D call. This CDR3 has 13 amino acids. The germline CDR1 and CDR2 sequences are SGHAT and FQNNGV. CDR3 sequence reads: CASSVDRHNEQFF. Here the CDR3 DNA reads TGTGCCAGCAGCGTAGACCGGCACAATGAGCAGTTCTTC.

This clone was observed a few times. The V gene is TRBV29-1, the J gene TRBJ1-4; the match to TRBD1 covers 9 bases. Losses at the gene ends were 5 bases for V and 7 bases for J; bases not matched to a gene: 2. This CDR3 has 12 amino acids. Germline assignment: CDR1 SQVTM and CDR2 ANQGSEA. CDR3 amino acids: CSVKTGGEKLFF. The CDR3 region has the DNA TGCAGCGTTAAGACAGGGGGTGAAAAACTGTTTTTT.

This clone has more than one count but fewer than ten. The chain has TRBV30 and TRBJ2-3, with D possibly matching TRBD1 (6 bases). Trimming stripped 1 base from V and 2 bases from J, with 19 bases between. Per germline, CDR1 GTSNPN and CDR2 SVGIG (reference sequence). The CDR3 is 17 amino acids. The CDR3 sequence is CAWSGGTPPRTTDTQYF. The CDR3 DNA sequence: TGTGCCTGGAGTGGAGGGACACCACCTCGTACCACAGATACGCAGTATTTT. Variable domain in full (rest from reference TRBV30 and TRBJ2-3): SQTIHQWPATLVQPVGSPLSLECTVEGTSNPNLYWYRQAAGRGLQLLFYSVGIGQISSEVPQNLSASRPQDRQFILSSKKLLLSDSGFYLCAWSGGTPPRTTDTQYFGPGTRLTVL.

The J gene is TRBJ1-4, the V gene TRBV4-1; 7 bases match TRBD1. The CDR3 is made up of 16 amino acids. V shed 3 bases and J 0 bases; nucleotides not matched to a gene: 4. Germline V gives CDR1 MGHRA, CDR2 YSYEKL. CDR3 sequence (DNA): TGCGCCAGCAGCCAGGGGACAGTTGCAACTAATGAAAAACTGTTTTTT. It is translated as CASSQGTVATNEKLFF.

As for this clone: A far larger clone is just one base off, so this is likely a read error. CDR3 nucleotide sequence: TGTGCCAGCAGCCCACTAGCGGATCAAGAGACCCAGTACTTC. This encodes CASSPLADQETQYF. The chain has TRBV7-2 and TRBJ2-5; 8 nucleotides line up with TRBD2. The J segment lost 2 bases and the V segment lost 5 bases, leaving 4 bases of the junction unmatched. Looked up from germline, CDR1 is SGHTA and CDR2 is FQGNSA. The CDR3 loop spans 14 amino acids.

This clone was seen once. The gene calls are TRBV14 and TRBJ2-7; D may be TRBD2 (6 bases). Germline V lookup: CDR1 SGHDN, CDR2 FVKESK. The V and J ends lost 1 base and 2 bases respectively, with 12 bases between them. The CDR3 is made up of 15 amino acids. CDR3: CASSQAERAAYEQYF. In DNA form, the CDR3 reads TGTGCCAGCAGCCAAGCGGAGCGGGCGGCCTACGAGCAGTACTTC.

This sequence joins TRBV30 and TRBJ2-3; 10 nucleotides align to TRBD1. V shed 3 bases and J 5 bases; nucleotides not matched to a gene: 8. Germline V gives CDR1 GTSNPN, CDR2 SVGIG (reference sequence). The CDR3 has 15 residues. The CDR3: CAWRPTGGREDTQYF. CDR3 sequence (DNA): TGTGCCTGGAGACCGACAGGGGGCAGGGAAGATACGCAGTATTTT. The full variable domain, rest sourced from reference TRBV30 and TRBJ2-3, is SQTIHQWPATLVQPVGSPLSLECTVEGTSNPNLYWYRQAAGRGLQLLFYSVGIGQISSEVPQNLSASRPQDRQFILSSKKLLLSDSGFYLCAWRPTGGREDTQYFGPGTRLTVL.

In its sample, this clone was seen a few times. This chain connects TRBV4-1 to TRBJ2-7, with 8 nucleotides matching TRBD1. V was clipped by 2 bases and J by 3 bases; unmatched bases: 6. The CDR3 is made up of 15 amino acids. CDR1 and CDR2 from the germline V gene are MGHRA and YSYEKL. The CDR3 protein is CASSQSFGTGYEQYF. The CDR3 nucleotides read TGCGCCAGCAGCCAATCTTTCGGGACAGGCTACGAGCAGTACTTC.

This clone was recorded a few times. The CDR3 coding sequence is TGTGCCAGCAGTCTCGAACTAGCGGGGTACAATGAGCAGTTCTTC. Encoded protein: CASSLELAGYNEQFF. The chain combines TRBV6-5 with TRBJ2-1, with 10 nucleotides matching TRBD2. Germline values: CDR1 MNHEY, CDR2 SVGAGI. The CDR3 extends over 15 amino acids. V shed 5 bases, J shed 4 bases, and the junction held 5 bases outside the gene matches.

Worth noting for this clone: Different DNA sequences within this sample yield the same CDR3. The chain joins TRBV18 to TRBJ2-6, with TRBD2 matching 9 bases. This CDR3 region has 15 residues. The V gene's germline CDR1 is KGHSH and CDR2 LQKENI. With 3 bases clipped from V and 4 bases from J, the junction kept 1 base outside the gene matches. The CDR3 spells CASSPGTSGANVLTF. The CDR3 nucleotides are TGTGCCAGCTCACCCGGGACTAGCGGGGCCAACGTCCTGACTTTC.

This clone was detected ten times or more. The V and J genes are TRBV6-4 and TRBJ1-1; unclear D gene. CDR3 size: 14 residues. V was trimmed by 4 bases and J by 5 bases, leaving 14 bases between them. CDR1 is MRHNA and CDR2 is SNTAGT in the germline V gene. For the CDR3, the DNA is TGTGCCAGCAGTGCTAGACCCTCCGTGACTGAAGCTTTCTTT. This gives the protein CASSARPSVTEAFF.

The chain employs TRBV27 and TRBJ2-1, with TRBD2 matching over 12 bases. CDR1 and CDR2 (germline): MNHEY, SMNVEV (reference sequence). V was pared by 8 bases and J by 4 bases, with 6 bases of the junction left unmatched. This CDR3 is 15 amino acids long. The CDR3 protein is CASCPGLAGYNEQFF. CDR3 nucleotide sequence: TGTGCCAGCTGCCCCGGACTAGCGGGATACAATGAGCAGTTCTTC.

The V gene is TRBV9, the J gene TRBJ2-3, with 12 bases that match TRBD2. Per the germline V gene, CDR1 is SGDLS and CDR2 is YYNGEE. The CDR3 runs 16 residues. Germline trimming cut 3 bases from V and 4 bases from J; bases unmatched to any gene: 6. Here the CDR3 reads CASSAQTSGGPDTQYF. CDR3 nucleotide sequence: TGTGCCAGCAGCGCCCAAACTAGCGGGGGGCCAGATACGCAGTATTTT.

This clone was picked up many times. The sample holds other DNA sequences that translate to the same CDR3. This chain links TRBV2 with TRBJ1-2; the D is unclear. V lost 1 base, J lost 4 bases, and 13 bases lay in between. Germline CDR1 is SNHLY and CDR2 is FYNNEI. The CDR3 consists of 15 residues. CDR3: CASSEGGEVGYGYTF. The CDR3 DNA is TGTGCCAGCAGTGAAGGTGGGGAAGTTGGCTATGGCTACACCTTC.

This clone showed up just a few times. V gene TRBV15 combines with J gene TRBJ2-1; no firm D call. The length of the CDR3 is 16 residues. The V end lost 0 bases, the J end lost 5 bases, and 14 bases lay between the germline ends. Germline V lookup: CDR1 LNHNV, CDR2 YYDKDF (reference sequence). The CDR3 loop is CATSRDQVGKNNEQFF. The CDR3 DNA reads as TGTGCCACCAGCAGAGATCAGGTCGGAAAAAACAATGAGCAGTTCTTC.

This clone was seen a handful of times. This chain uses TRBV2 with TRBJ2-7, with 8 bases matching TRBD1. Trimming at V came to 4 bases and at J to 8 bases, leaving 7 bases not matched to a gene. The CDR3 has 13 residues. CDR1 SNHLY and CDR2 FYNNEI come from the germline V gene. As DNA, the CDR3 is TGTGCCAGCAGTGTGACAGGGGAGTTCAAGCAGTACTTC. Encoded protein: CASSVTGEFKQYF.

This clone was counted at least ten times. The sample has other DNA sequences that encode this CDR3 too. CDR3 loop: CASSRPGSIVGSVLTF. The DNA of the CDR3 is TGTGCCAGCAGCCGGCCGGGGAGTATAGTAGGTTCCGTCCTGACTTTC. The gene calls are TRBV5-6 and TRBJ2-6; D might be TRBD2 (5 bases). This CDR3 region has 16 residues. The V and J ends lost 4 bases and 12 bases respectively, with 23 bases between them. Looked up from germline, CDR1 is SGHDT and CDR2 is YYEEEE.

As regards this clone: The same CDR3 arises from other DNA sequences in this sample as well. The V and J genes are TRBV30 and TRBJ2-7, with D possibly being TRBD1 or TRBD2 (5 bases each). V lost 4 bases and J 2 bases, leaving 9 bases between the germline ends. In germline, CDR1 is GTSNPN, CDR2 SVGIG (reference sequence). The CDR3 length is 12 residues. The CDR3 DNA sequence: TGTGCCTGGAATCGGGGACCCTACGAGCAGTACTTC. This translates into CAWNRGPYEQYF. Full variable domain (missing parts from reference TRBV30 and TRBJ2-7): SQTIHQWPATLVQPVGSPLSLECTVEGTSNPNLYWYRQAAGRGLQLLFYSVGIGQISSEVPQNLSASRPQDRQFILSSKKLLLSDSGFYLCAWNRGPYEQYFGPGTRLTVT.